This T cell receptor (beta chain) originates from a study of blood T cell repertoires in COVID-19. Study as a whole: The study drew acute and convalescent COVID-19 samples from the United States, Italy and Spain. The cDNA or gDNA used as material had been derived from T cells, B-cell-depleted T cells, or PBMCs.

The CDR3 covers 13 residues. Germline assignment: CDR1 MNHEY and CDR2 SVGAGI. Between the trimmed V and J ends, which lost 3 bases and 5 bases, there was a span of 8 bases. In the authors' methods: Estimates of nucleated cell counts were drawn from the amplification of reference gene primers. Measured with immunoSEQ multiplex PCR; TCRdb has only the in-frame clones, and not every one. For V, J and clone size, that table is used; D and trimming come from the DNA. The profile shows roughly 130,000 clones, about 82% of them singletons. Sample: peripheral blood. The genes are TRBV6-5 and TRBJ2-4; D perhaps matches TRBD2 (5 bases). The sequence was obtained from a man in his 60s with active or convalescent COVID-19. CDR3 nucleotide sequence: TGTGCCAGCAGTTATGGGGAGCAAAACATTCAGTACTTC. This gives the protein CASSYGEQNIQYF.